A selection of T cell receptor beta chains follows, all from one sample in a study of blood T cell repertoires in COVID-19. Here immunoSEQ multiplex PCR was the method, and the copy in TCRdb shows in-frame clones only, minus some. The sample contains 200,000 to 300,000 clones, approximately 86% of which appear only once. Sequencing used peripheral blood. These receptors all stem from a woman aged 55 to 70 with active or convalescent COVID-19. Both conserved end residues are part of each CDR3. Each record gives: J gene, D gene, clone size, V gene, CDR3 protein, CDR3 DNA. D genes are given only for firm matches. Clone size is shown for a subset of rows, as once, few, many or a class of expanded clone.

>TRBJ1-2|-|-|TRBV12-3/TRBV12-4
CASSFGLSGYTF
TGTGCCAGCAGTTTCGGGTTATCTGGCTACACCTTC
>TRBJ2-5|TRBD1|-|TRBV6-5
CASSPTGTGSETQYF
TGTGCCAGCAGCCCGACCGGGACAGGGAGCGAGACCCAGTACTTC
>TRBJ1-2|TRBD1|-|TRBV27
CASSQTGGKYGYTF
TGTGCCAGCAGTCAGACAGGGGGCAAATATGGCTACACCTTC
>TRBJ1-1|-|-|TRBV19
CASQEGAGLLNTEAFF
TGTGCCAGCCAAGAAGGCGCAGGACTACTGAACACTGAAGCTTTCTTT
>TRBJ2-3|-|-|TRBV5-1
CASGQGRTDTQYF
TGCGCCAGCGGCCAGGGAAGGACAGATACGCAGTATTTT
>TRBJ2-4|TRBD1|-|TRBV7-6
CASSLTGGSKNIQYF
TGTGCCAGCAGCTTAACAGGGGGCTCCAAAAACATTCAGTACTTC
>TRBJ1-5|TRBD1|-|TRBV28
CASSQTRDRVRQPQHF
TGTGCCAGCAGTCAGACCCGGGACAGGGTACGCCAGCCCCAGCATTTT
>TRBJ2-1|-|few|TRBV5-1
CASSLGGTNDEQFF
TGCGCCAGCAGCTTGGGCGGGACCAACGATGAGCAGTTCTTC
>TRBJ1-1|-|-|TRBV28
CASSPAGIGIHTEAFF
TGTGCCAGCAGTCCAGCGGGAATAGGGATTCACACTGAAGCTTTCTTT
>TRBJ2-7|TRBD1|-|TRBV29-1
CSVQDRPLGQYF
TGCAGCGTCCAGGACAGGCCCCTGGGGCAGTACTTC
>TRBJ2-2|-|-|TRBV28
CASTPRGRGTGELFF
TGTGCCAGCACCCCCCGAGGGCGGGGCACCGGGGAGCTGTTTTTT
>TRBJ1-2|TRBD1|-|TRBV7-9
CASSLRDRGIYGYTF
TGTGCCAGCAGCTTGCGGGACAGGGGCATCTATGGCTACACCTTC
>TRBJ2-7|-|-|TRBV2
CASSERAGRNEQYF
TGTGCCAGCAGTGAACGGGCGGGCAGAAACGAGCAGTACTTC
>TRBJ1-1|-|-|TRBV29-1
CSVEQATEAFF
TGCAGCGTTGAACAGGCGACTGAAGCTTTCTTT
>TRBJ1-1|TRBD1|once|TRBV13
CASSRTPGTGPTEAFF
TGTGCCAGCAGCCGTACGCCCGGGACAGGGCCTACTGAAGCTTTCTTT
>TRBJ2-7|-|-|TRBV2
CASSDRGSGLYEQYF
TGTGCCAGCAGTGATAGGGGTAGCGGCCTCTACGAGCAGTACTTC
>TRBJ1-2|-|-|TRBV7-2
CASSSQGRGFDGYTF
TGTGCCAGCAGCTCCCAAGGGCGAGGGTTCGATGGCTACACCTTC
>TRBJ2-3|TRBD2|-|TRBV3-1/TRBV3-2
CASSPWTSGGSDTQYF
TGTGCCAGCAGCCCCTGGACTAGCGGGGGTTCAGATACGCAGTATTTT
>TRBJ2-2|-|-|TRBV7-6
CASSLELQNTGELFF
TGTGCCAGCAGCTTAGAGTTACAGAACACCGGGGAGCTGTTTTTT
>TRBJ1-6|-|-|TRBV14
CASSQARGYNSPLHF
TGTGCCAGCAGCCAAGCGCGGGGGTACAATTCACCCCTCCACTTT